These 23 T cell receptor beta chains originate from one sample sequenced in a study of CD8+ T cells in alopecia areata. Sequencing templates came from extracted RNA that was reverse transcribed into cDNA. Produced via immunoSEQ multiplex PCR; TCRdb's table is partial and in-frame only. The sample holds roughly 150,000 clones; around two thirds are singletons and the top ten take about 40%. Sequenced material: CD8+ T cells sorted from blood. These receptors were obtained from a human donor in good health.

The chain uses TRBV27 and TRBJ2-5; no reliable D call. The end of the DNA aligns better with TRBJ2-7, so the J call may be wrong. Germline CDR1 reads MNHEY; CDR2 reads SMNVEV (reference sequence). The CDR3 is made up of 15 amino acids. The CDR3: CASSPHFPLSYEQYF. The CDR3 region has the DNA TGTGCCAGCAGCCCCCATTTCCCTCTCTCCTACGAGCAGTACTTC.

The J gene is TRBJ1-2, the V gene TRBV29-1; D perhaps matches TRBD1 (5 bases). In germline, CDR1 is SQVTM, CDR2 ANQGSEA. Trimming left V 5 bases short and J 7 bases short, with 14 bases between. CDR3 length: 12 amino acids. In nucleotides, the CDR3 is TGCAGCGTTCCATCGAACCAGGGTGGCTACACCTTC. Its protein is CSVPSNQGGYTF.

This CDR3 reads CASSDSSGANVLTF. The CDR3 bases are TGTGCCAGCAGTGACAGCTCTGGGGCCAACGTCCTGACTTTC. The J gene is TRBJ2-6, the V gene TRBV25-1; D remains ambiguous. Germline loops: CDR1 MGHDK, CDR2 SYGVNS. This CDR3 spans 14 amino acids. V lost 3 bases, J lost 0 bases, and 3 bases lay in between.

This clone was counted between two and nine times. The V gene is TRBV27, the J gene TRBJ2-3; 11 bases are shared with TRBD2. CDR1 MNHEY and CDR2 SMNVEV come from the germline V gene (reference sequence). V shed 5 bases, J shed 5 bases, and the junction held 3 bases outside the gene matches. The CDR3 totals 14 residues. The CDR3 nucleotides are TGTGCCAGCAGTAGAGGACTAGCGGGAGATACGCAGTATTTT. Translated: CASSRGLAGDTQYF.

In this sample, this clone turned up many times. The chain links TRBV30 to TRBJ1-5, with a possible D match to TRBD1 (6 bases). Per germline, CDR1 GTSNPN and CDR2 SVGIG (reference sequence). Trimming left V 2 bases short and J 1 base short, with 12 bases between. CDR3 size: 15 residues. The CDR3 sequence is CAWSWGAQSNQPQHF. The DNA of the CDR3 is TGTGCCTGGAGTTGGGGGGCTCAGAGCAATCAGCCCCAGCATTTT.

V and J are TRBV6-1 and TRBJ2-5, with TRBD2 matching over 8 bases. CDR1 is MNHNS and CDR2 is SASEGT in the germline V gene. With 3 bases clipped from V and 3 bases from J, the junction kept 3 bases outside the gene matches. The CDR3 loop spans 14 amino acids. CDR3 bases: TGTGCCAGCAGTGACGGGGGGGAGGAAGAGACCCAGTACTTC. Its protein product is CASSDGGEEETQYF.

This clone occurred a few times. The J gene is TRBJ2-2, the V gene TRBV7-8; 9 bases are a match to TRBD1. In germline, CDR1 is SGHVS, CDR2 FQNEAQ. The CDR3 covers 19 residues. The V and J ends lost 1 base and 4 bases, in that order; junction bases with no gene match: 13. In DNA, the CDR3 is TGTGCCAGCAGCTTAGTAGGTGTGGTCGGGACAGGGATCACCGGGGAGCTGTTTTTT. It yields the protein CASSLVGVVGTGITGELFF.

The rearrangement joins TRBV27 to TRBJ2-7; possible D gene TRBD2, 6 bases. The CDR3 covers 13 residues. V was pared by 2 bases and J by 12 bases, with 17 bases between. Per germline, CDR1 MNHEY and CDR2 SMNVEV (reference sequence). The CDR3 reads CASSLVSGAGRYF. The CDR3 nucleotides are TGTGCCAGCAGTTTAGTCTCCGGGGCGGGGCGGTACTTC.

This chain links TRBV27 with TRBJ1-2; D ambiguous. Germline CDR1 reads MNHEY; CDR2 reads SMNVEV (reference sequence). V lost 6 bases, J lost 5 bases, and 13 bases lay in between. CDR3 length: 13 residues. The CDR3 sequence is CASSRTADYGYTF. CDR3 sequence (DNA): TGTGCCAGCAGCAGAACGGCAGATTATGGCTACACCTTC.

This clone was seen more than once but under ten times. The same CDR3 arises from other DNA sequences in this sample as well. The chain is built from TRBV7-9 and TRBJ2-5; maybe TRBD1 (6 bases). V was clipped by 5 bases and J by 2 bases, with 12 bases between them. Germline V lookup: CDR1 SEHNR, CDR2 FQNEAQ (reference sequence). CDR3 length: 14 residues. The CDR3 coding sequence is TGTGCCAGCAGCCTGACAGGCCTACAAGAGACCCAGTACTTC. This gives the protein CASSLTGLQETQYF.

The CDR3: CASSPVPALYEQYF. The CDR3 nucleotides read TGTGCCAGCAGCCCAGTTCCAGCCCTGTACGAGCAGTACTTC. V and J are TRBV9 and TRBJ2-7, with D unclear. The CDR3 is 14 amino acids. V was shortened by 4 bases and J by 4 bases, with 15 bases between the two germline ends. Germline V lookup: CDR1 SGDLS, CDR2 YYNGEE.

The rearrangement links TRBV4-1 to TRBJ2-3; no firm D call. The ends were cut back, 0 bases at V and 0 bases at J, with 7 bases in the middle. This CDR3 spans 15 amino acids. In germline, CDR1 is MGHRA, CDR2 YSYEKL. CDR3 residues: CASSQDGRSTDTQYF. The CDR3 nucleotides are TGCGCCAGCAGCCAAGACGGCAGGAGCACAGATACGCAGTATTTT.

This rearrangement joins TRBV7-9 to TRBJ2-7; D remains unclear. The germline CDR1 and CDR2 sequences are SEHNR and FQNEAQ (reference sequence). The CDR3 has 12 amino acids. V was cut by 1 base and J by 5 bases, with 6 bases left in between. Written as DNA, the CDR3 is TGTGCCAGCAGCTTAGGCCGGAACGAGCAGTACTTC. Translation gives CASSLGRNEQYF.

The sample holds many counts of this clone. The V gene is TRBV28, the J gene TRBJ2-5; D possibly corresponds to TRBD2 (5 bases). Germline CDR1 MDHEN, CDR2 SYDVKM. V lost 8 bases and J lost 5, with 12 bases in between. The CDR3 is made up of 12 amino acids. CDR3 nucleotide sequence: TGTGCCAGCGGACTGGGTAGGGAGACCCAGTACTTC. Translation: CASGLGRETQYF. The full variable domain, its missing parts supplied by reference TRBV28 and TRBJ2-5, is DVKVTQSSRYLVKRTGEKVFLECVQDMDHENMFWYRQDPGLGLRLIYFSYDVKMKEKGDIPEGYSVSREKKERFSLILESASTNQTSMYLCASGLGRETQYFGPGTRLLVL.

Points on this clone: The sample contains more than one DNA sequence encoding this CDR3. The V and J genes are TRBV5-1 and TRBJ2-7; 7 bases line up with TRBD1. V gave up 0 bases and J gave up 4 bases; unmatched junction bases: 4. This CDR3 is 14 amino acids long. The germline gives CDR1 SGHRS, CDR2 YFSETQ. The DNA of the CDR3 is TGCGCCAGCAGCTTGGGGGACAGTTCGTACGAGCAGTACTTC. Protein product: CASSLGDSSYEQYF.

The CDR3 DNA sequence: TGTGCCGCGAAGACAGGGCACGAGCAGTACTTC. It yields the protein CAAKTGHEQYF. The genes are TRBV30 and TRBJ2-7; 7 bases agree with TRBD1. This CDR3 comprises 11 residues. Germline CDR1 and CDR2: GTSNPN and SVGIG (reference sequence). V gave up 8 bases and J gave up 5 bases; unmatched junction bases: 6.

The chain couples TRBV7-9 to TRBJ2-3; D tentatively fits TRBD1 or TRBD2 (5 bases each). CDR1 SEHNR and CDR2 FQNEAQ come from the germline V gene (reference sequence). Trimming stripped 4 bases from V and 2 bases from J, with 16 bases between. The CDR3 has 16 amino acids. This CDR3 reads CASSSGTPQYTDTQYF. CDR3 nucleotides: TGTGCCAGCAGCTCGGGGACGCCCCAGTACACAGATACGCAGTATTTT.

This clone was counted a few times. The genes are TRBV29-1 and TRBJ2-7; 12 positions agree with TRBD2. In germline, CDR1 is SQVTM, CDR2 ANQGSEA. This CDR3 is 15 amino acids long. The ends lost 6 bases at V and 4 bases at J; junction bases unmatched: 10. The CDR3 sequence: CSVEKTSGSWYEQYF. The DNA for the CDR3 is TGCAGCGTGGAGAAGACTAGCGGGAGTTGGTACGAGCAGTACTTC.

This chain connects TRBV27 to TRBJ2-3; possible D gene TRBD1, 5 bases. From germline, CDR1 is MNHEY and CDR2 SMNVEV (reference sequence). The CDR3 is made up of 13 amino acids. V dropped 3 bases and J dropped 6 bases, with 10 bases sitting between them. Written as DNA, the CDR3 is TGTGCCAGCAGTTTTCAGGGCTGGGATACGCAGTATTTT. Translating it yields CASSFQGWDTQYF.

This chain joins TRBV13 and TRBJ2-7; 9 bases map to TRBD2. The CDR3 has 13 residues. In germline, CDR1 is PRHDT, CDR2 FYEKMQ (reference sequence). J lost 5 bases, V lost 10 bases, and 9 bases had no gene match. CDR3 sequence: CATRVSGRNEQYF. CDR3 DNA: TGTGCCACCCGTGTTAGCGGGAGAAACGAGCAGTACTTC.

This rearrangement joins TRBV29-1 to TRBJ2-1; 10 nucleotides match TRBD2. Trimming at V came to 4 bases and at J to 12 bases, leaving 12 bases not matched to a gene. The CDR3 extends over 14 amino acids. Germline V gives CDR1 SQVTM, CDR2 ANQGSEA. CDR3 bases: TGCAGCGTTGTAGGGCTAGCGGGAGTGAAAGTGCAGTTCTTC. Translating it yields CSVVGLAGVKVQFF.

This clone was counted ten times or more. The V call is TRBV5-1, the J call TRBJ2-1; 7 bases match TRBD2. Germline assignment: CDR1 SGHRS and CDR2 YFSETQ. V was pared by 4 bases and J by 3 bases, with 7 bases of the junction left unmatched. The CDR3 contains 15 residues. The CDR3 DNA reads as TGCGCCAGCAGCAGCTCGGGAGGTAACTACAATGAGCAGTTCTTC. Amino acid sequence: CASSSSGGNYNEQFF.

The J gene is TRBJ2-3, the V gene TRBV13; D gene unclear. The CDR3 loop spans 12 amino acids. V shed 5 bases and J shed 6 bases, with 9 bases lying between them. In germline, CDR1 is PRHDT, CDR2 FYEKMQ (reference sequence). This CDR3 reads CASSDRVDTQYF. The CDR3 nucleotides are TGTGCCAGCAGCGACCGAGTGGATACGCAGTATTTT.